This entry concerns a single T cell receptor (beta chain). This clonotype was detected many times. This receptor's antigen is unknown. Per-base quality was not reported, and no clone a single base away is much larger than it. This entry is derived from a study of T cell repertoires in cytomegalovirus infection (dated by TCRdb to the late 2010s). About the full investigation: The HLA type of each donor mattered for the analysis, because public TCR beta signatures pointed to carriage of CMV infection along with the matching HLA type. The investigation overall reported the following: Cumulative frequency of public TCR beta family members discriminated carriers of CMV infection plus the relevant HLA type in this cohort and an independent roughly 320-donor cohort. The ex vivo response was dominated by HLA-C-restricted CMV-specific TCR beta clonotypes, which also provided the single most frequent clonotype in two of eight donors.

The data were produced on an Illumina HiSeq 1500. The raw public reads went through TCRdb reprocessing: fastp at Q25, MiXCR clone calling, in-frame beta chains kept. Rows with one shared CDR3 protein collapse into an entry with the most common genes and DNA. The sample data list about 200,000 distinct CDR3 sequences, and approximately 9.6% of these were observed just once. Clones ranked in the top ten supply about 4.6% of the sample. The cysteine opens and the phenylalanine closes a CDR3 of 14 amino acids. Only CDR3 DNA is held: 42 bases, read in frame from base 1. V gives up 2 bases and J gives up 5 bases, and the segment between their germline ends measures 10 bases. Per the germline V gene, MDHEN is the CDR1 and SYDVKM is the CDR2.

Recombination linked TRBV28 to TRBJ2-1, with a tentative D gene TRBD2 over 6 matching bases. Sequences were obtained from PBMCs. The clonotype comes from a human donor in good health (CMV status not recorded). Some clones in this sample may be carry-over from other donors' samples. The CDR3 loop reads CASSLSGRDNEQFF. DNA sequence: TGTGCCAGCAGTTTAAGCGGGCGCGACAATGAGCAGTTCTTC. This CDR3, with the reference TRBV28 and TRBJ2-1 proteins standing in past its ends, gives the full variable domain DVKVTQSSRYLVKRTGEKVFLECVQDMDHENMFWYRQDPGLGLRLIYFSYDVKMKEKGDIPEGYSVSREKKERFSLILESASTNQTSMYLCASSLSGRDNEQFFGPGTRLTVL.